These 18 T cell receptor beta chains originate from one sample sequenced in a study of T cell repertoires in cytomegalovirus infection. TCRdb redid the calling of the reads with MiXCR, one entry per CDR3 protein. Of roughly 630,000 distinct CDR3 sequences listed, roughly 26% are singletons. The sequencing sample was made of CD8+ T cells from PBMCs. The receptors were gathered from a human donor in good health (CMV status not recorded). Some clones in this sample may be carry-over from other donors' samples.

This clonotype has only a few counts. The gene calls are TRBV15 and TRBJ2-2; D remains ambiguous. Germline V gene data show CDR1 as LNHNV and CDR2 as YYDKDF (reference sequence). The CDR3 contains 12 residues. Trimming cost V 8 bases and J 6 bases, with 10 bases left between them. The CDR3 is CATDDGAGELFF. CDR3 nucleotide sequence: TGTGCCACCGACGATGGGGCCGGGGAGCTGTTTTTT.

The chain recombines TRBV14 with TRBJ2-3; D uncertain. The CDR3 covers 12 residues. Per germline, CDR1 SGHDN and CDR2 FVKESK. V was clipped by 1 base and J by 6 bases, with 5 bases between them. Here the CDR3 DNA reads TGTGCCAGCAGCCAAGCGATTGATACGCAGTATTTT. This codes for CASSQAIDTQYF.

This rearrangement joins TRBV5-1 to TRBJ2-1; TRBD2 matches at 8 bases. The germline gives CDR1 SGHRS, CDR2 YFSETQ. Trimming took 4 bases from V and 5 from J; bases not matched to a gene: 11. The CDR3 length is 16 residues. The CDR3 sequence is CASSNVLAVVDNEQFF. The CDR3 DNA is TGCGCCAGCAGCAATGTACTAGCGGTGGTGGACAATGAGCAGTTCTTC.

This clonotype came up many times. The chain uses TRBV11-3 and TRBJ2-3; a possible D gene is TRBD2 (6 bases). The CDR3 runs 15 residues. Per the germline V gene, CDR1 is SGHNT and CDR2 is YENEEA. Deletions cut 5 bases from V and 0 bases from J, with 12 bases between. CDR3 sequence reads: CASSHRGLSTDTQYF. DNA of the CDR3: TGTGCCAGCAGCCACCGGGGACTCAGCACAGATACGCAGTATTTT.

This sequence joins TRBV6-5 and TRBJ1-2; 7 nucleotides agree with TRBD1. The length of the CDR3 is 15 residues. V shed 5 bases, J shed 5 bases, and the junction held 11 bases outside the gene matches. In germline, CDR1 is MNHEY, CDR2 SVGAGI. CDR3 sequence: CASSQDRANLYGYTF. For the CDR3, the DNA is TGTGCCAGCAGTCAAGACAGGGCCAATCTTTATGGCTACACCTTC.

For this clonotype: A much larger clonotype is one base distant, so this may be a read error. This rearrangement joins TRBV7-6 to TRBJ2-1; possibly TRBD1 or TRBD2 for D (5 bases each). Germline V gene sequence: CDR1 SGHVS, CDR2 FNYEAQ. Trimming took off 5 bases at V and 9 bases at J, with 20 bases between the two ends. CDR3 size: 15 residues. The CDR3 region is CASSGVELVGVEQFF. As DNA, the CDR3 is TGTGCCAGCAGCGGCGTAGAACTAGTGGGGGTTGAGCAGTTCTTC.

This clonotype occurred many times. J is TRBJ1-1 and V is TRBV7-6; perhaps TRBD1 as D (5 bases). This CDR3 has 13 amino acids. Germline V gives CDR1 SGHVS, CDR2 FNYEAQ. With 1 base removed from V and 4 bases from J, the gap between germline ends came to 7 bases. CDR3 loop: CASSLGGGTEAFF. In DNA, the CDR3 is TGTGCCAGCAGCTTAGGCGGGGGCACTGAAGCTTTCTTT.

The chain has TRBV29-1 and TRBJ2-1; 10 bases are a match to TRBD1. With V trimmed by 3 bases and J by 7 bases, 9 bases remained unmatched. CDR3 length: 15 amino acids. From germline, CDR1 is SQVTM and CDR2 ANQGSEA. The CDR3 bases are TGCAGCGTTGACGCCGGGACAGGGGCGGGGAATGAGCAGTTCTTC. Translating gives CSVDAGTGAGNEQFF.

CDR3 loop: CADKHPGEVYEQYV. The DNA for the CDR3 is TGTGCCGACAAACACCCGGGGGAAGTCTACGAGCAGTACGTC. The chain has TRBV6-2 or TRBV6-3 and TRBJ2-7; D perhaps matches TRBD2 (6 bases). Trimming cost V 11 bases and J 3 bases, with 20 bases left between them. Germline V gene lookup returns CDR1 MNHEY and CDR2 SVGEGT. The CDR3 has 14 residues.

CDR3 nucleotide sequence: TGCAGCGTTGTACCCTCGGGGACCGACAATGAGCAGTTCTTC. Translated: CSVVPSGTDNEQFF. This rearrangement joins TRBV29-1 to TRBJ2-1; TRBD1 or TRBD2 may be the D gene (5 bases each). The CDR3 is 14 residues long. V shed 4 bases and J shed 5 bases, with 15 bases lying between them. Germline V lookup: CDR1 SQVTM, CDR2 ANQGSEA.

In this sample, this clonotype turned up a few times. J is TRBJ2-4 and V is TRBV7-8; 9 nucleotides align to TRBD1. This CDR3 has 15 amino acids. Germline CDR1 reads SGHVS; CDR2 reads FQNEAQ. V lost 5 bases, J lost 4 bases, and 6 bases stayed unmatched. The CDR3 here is CASSPGTGRKNIQYF. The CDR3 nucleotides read TGTGCCAGCAGCCCCGGGACAGGGAGGAAAAACATTCAGTACTTC.

Written as DNA, the CDR3 is TGTGCCAGCAGCCCCGACTCGGGGGGCCAAGAGACCCAGTACTTC. Translation: CASSPDSGGQETQYF. This sequence joins TRBV4-2 and TRBJ2-5; 7 nucleotides agree with TRBD2. V gave up 4 bases and J gave up 1 base; unmatched junction bases: 6. The CDR3 is 15 amino acids. The germline V gene encodes CDR1 LGHNA and CDR2 YNFKEQ.

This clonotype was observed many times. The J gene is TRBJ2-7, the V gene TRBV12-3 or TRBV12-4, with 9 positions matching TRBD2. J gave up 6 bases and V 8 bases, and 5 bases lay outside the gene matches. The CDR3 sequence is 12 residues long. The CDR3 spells CASGSGRSEQYF. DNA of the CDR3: TGTGCCAGCGGAAGCGGGAGGAGCGAGCAGTACTTC.

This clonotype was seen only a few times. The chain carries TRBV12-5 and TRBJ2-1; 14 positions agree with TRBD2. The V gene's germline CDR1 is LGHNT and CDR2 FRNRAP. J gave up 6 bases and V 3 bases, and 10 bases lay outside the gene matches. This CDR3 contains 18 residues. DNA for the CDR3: TGTGCTAGTGGTTTCACGACTAGCGGGGGGGCTGGGGCCAATGAGCAGTTCTTC. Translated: CASGFTTSGGAGANEQFF. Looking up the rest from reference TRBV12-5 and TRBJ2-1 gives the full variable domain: DARVTQTPRHKVTEMGQEVTMRCQPILGHNTVFWYRQTMMQGLELLAYFRNRAPLDDSGMPKDRFSAEMPDATLATLKIQPSEPRDSAVYFCASGFTTSGGAGANEQFFGPGTRLTVL.

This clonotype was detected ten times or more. The CDR3 spells CASSLGPSPNTEAFF. CDR3 nucleotide sequence: TGTGCCAGCAGCTTAGGTCCCAGCCCGAACACTGAAGCTTTCTTT. The J gene is TRBJ1-1, the V gene TRBV7-2; D remains unclear. Germline V gene sequence: CDR1 SGHTA, CDR2 FQGNSA. This CDR3 is built from 15 residues. Trimming stripped 1 base from V and 1 base from J, with 10 bases between.

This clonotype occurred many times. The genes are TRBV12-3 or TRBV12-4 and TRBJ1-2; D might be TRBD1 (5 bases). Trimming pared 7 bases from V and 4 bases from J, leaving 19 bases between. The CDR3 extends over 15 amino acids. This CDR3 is CASTRDRSLPYGYTF. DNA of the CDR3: TGTGCCAGCACCAGAGACAGATCCCTACCCTATGGCTACACCTTC.

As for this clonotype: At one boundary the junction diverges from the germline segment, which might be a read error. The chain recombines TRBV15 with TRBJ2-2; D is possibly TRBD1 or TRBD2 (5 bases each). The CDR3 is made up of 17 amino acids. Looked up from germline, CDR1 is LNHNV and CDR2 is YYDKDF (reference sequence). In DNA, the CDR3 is TGTGTCACCAGCAGAGATCAGTCAGGGAGAATTACCGGGGAGCTGTTTTTT. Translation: CVTSRDQSGRITGELFF.

The CDR3 here is CASRWEGTEAFF. Here the CDR3 DNA reads TGTGCCAGCCGTTGGGAGGGCACTGAAGCTTTCTTT. The chain employs TRBV7-6 and TRBJ1-1; D is undetermined. Trimming left V 8 bases short and J 4 bases short, with 11 bases between. The germline gives CDR1 SGHVS, CDR2 FNYEAQ. The CDR3 spans 12 residues.